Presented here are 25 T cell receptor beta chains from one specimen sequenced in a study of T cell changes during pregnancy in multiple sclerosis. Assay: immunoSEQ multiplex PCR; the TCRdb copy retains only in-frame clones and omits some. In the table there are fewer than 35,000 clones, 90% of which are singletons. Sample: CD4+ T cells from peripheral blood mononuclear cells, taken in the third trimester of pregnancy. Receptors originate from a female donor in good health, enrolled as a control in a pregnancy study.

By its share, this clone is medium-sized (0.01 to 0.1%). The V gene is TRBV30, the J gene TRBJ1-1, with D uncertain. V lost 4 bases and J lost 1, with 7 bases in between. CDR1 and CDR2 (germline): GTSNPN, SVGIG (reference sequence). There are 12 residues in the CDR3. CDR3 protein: CAWKRGNTEAFF. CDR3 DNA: TGTGCCTGGAAGCGGGGGAACACTGAAGCTTTCTTT.

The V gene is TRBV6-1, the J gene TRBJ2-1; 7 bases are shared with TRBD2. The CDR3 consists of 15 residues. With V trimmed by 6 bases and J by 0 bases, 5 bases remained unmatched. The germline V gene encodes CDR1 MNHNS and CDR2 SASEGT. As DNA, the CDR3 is TGTGCCAGCAGCCCTCCTAGCGGCTCCTACAATGAGCAGTTCTTC. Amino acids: CASSPPSGSYNEQFF.

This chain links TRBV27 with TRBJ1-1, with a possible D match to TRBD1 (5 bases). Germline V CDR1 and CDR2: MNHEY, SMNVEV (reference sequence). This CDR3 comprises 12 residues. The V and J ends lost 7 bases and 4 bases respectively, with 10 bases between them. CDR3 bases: TGTGCCAGCAAGACAGCAGGCACTGAAGCTTTCTTT. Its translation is CASKTAGTEAFF.

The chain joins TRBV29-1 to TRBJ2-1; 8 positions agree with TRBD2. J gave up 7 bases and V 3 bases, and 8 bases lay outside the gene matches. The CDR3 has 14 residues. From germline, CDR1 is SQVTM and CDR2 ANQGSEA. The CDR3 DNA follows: TGCAGCGTTGACCCCGGGGGGGCCATTAATGAGCAGTTCTTC. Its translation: CSVDPGGAINEQFF.

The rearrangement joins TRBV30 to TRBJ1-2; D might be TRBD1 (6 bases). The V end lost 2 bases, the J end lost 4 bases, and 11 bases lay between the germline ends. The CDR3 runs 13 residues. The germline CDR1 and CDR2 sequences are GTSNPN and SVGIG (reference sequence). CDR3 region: CAWSSLGGYGYTF. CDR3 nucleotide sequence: TGTGCCTGGAGTAGTTTAGGGGGCTATGGCTACACCTTC.

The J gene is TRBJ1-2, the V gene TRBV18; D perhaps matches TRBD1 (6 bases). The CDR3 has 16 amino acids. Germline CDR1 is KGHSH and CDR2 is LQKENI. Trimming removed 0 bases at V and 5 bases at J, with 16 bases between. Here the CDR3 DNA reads TGTGCCAGCTCACCACCGAATTCCCCGACAGGTTATGGCTACACCTTC. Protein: CASSPPNSPTGYGYTF.

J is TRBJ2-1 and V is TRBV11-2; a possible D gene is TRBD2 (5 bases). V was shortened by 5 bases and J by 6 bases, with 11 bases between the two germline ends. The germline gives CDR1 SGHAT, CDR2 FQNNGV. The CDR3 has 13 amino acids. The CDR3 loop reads CASSPRRGNEQFF. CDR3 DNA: TGTGCCAGCAGCCCCCGTCGGGGCAATGAGCAGTTCTTC.

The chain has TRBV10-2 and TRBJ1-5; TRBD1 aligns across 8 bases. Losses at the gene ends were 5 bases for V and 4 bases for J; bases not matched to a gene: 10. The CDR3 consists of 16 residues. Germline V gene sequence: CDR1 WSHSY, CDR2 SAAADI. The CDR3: CASSLIDRGGNQPQHF. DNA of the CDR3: TGCGCCAGCAGTCTTATCGACAGGGGCGGTAATCAGCCCCAGCATTTT.

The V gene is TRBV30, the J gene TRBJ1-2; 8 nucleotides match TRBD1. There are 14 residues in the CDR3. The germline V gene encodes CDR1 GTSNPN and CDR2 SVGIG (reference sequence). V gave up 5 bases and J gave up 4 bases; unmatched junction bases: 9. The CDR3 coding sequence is TGTGCCTGGCGTACAGGGGGGAGTTCCTATGGCTACACCTTC. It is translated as CAWRTGGSSYGYTF.

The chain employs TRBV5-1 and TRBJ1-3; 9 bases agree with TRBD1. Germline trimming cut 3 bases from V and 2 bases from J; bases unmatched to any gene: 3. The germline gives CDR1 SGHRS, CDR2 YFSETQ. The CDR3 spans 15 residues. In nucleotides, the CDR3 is TGCGCCAGCAGCTCACAGGGGGCTGCTGGAAACACCATATATTTT. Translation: CASSSQGAAGNTIYF.

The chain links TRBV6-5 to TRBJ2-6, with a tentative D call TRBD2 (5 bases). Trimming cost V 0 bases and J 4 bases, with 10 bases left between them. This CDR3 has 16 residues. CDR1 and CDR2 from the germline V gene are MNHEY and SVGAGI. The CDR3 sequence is CASSYSRVAGANVLTF. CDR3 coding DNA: TGTGCCAGCAGTTACTCGCGGGTAGCCGGGGCCAACGTCCTGACTTTC.

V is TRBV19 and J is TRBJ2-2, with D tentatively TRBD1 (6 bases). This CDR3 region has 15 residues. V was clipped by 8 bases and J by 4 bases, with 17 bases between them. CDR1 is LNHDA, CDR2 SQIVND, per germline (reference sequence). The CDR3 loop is CASGGGRVVTGELFF. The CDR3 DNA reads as TGTGCCAGTGGGGGCGGCCGGGTGGTCACCGGGGAGCTGTTTTTT.

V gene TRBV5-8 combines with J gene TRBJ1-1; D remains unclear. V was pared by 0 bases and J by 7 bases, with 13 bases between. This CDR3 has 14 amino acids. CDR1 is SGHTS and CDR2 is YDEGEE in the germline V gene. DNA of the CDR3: TGTGCCAGCAGCTTGGATACAAGATCCCTTGAAGCTTTCTTT. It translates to CASSLDTRSLEAFF.

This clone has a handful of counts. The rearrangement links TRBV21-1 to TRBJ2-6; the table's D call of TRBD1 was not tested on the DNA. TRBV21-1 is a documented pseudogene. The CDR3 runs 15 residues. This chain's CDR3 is CASSKDRVGANVLTF. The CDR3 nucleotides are TGTGCCAGCAGCAAAGACAGGGTTGGGGCCAACGTCCTGACTTTC.

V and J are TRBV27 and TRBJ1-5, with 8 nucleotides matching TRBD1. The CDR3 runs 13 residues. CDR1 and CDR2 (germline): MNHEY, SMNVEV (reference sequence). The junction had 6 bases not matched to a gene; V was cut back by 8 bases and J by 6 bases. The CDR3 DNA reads TGTGCCAGCGGCAGGGGGCCGATTCAGCCCCAGCATTTT. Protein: CASGRGPIQPQHF.

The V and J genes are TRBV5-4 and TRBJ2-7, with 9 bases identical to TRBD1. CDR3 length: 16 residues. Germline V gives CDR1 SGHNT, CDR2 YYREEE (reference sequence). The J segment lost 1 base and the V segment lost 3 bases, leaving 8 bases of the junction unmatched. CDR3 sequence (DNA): TGTGCCAGCAGCTCCCTGGGACAGGGTGGTTCCTACGAGCAGTACTTC. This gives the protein CASSSLGQGGSYEQYF.

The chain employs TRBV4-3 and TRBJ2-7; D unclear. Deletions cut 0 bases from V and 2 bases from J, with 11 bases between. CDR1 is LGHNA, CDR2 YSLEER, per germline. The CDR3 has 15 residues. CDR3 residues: CASSQDLAAPYEQYF. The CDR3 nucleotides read TGCGCCAGCAGCCAAGATCTGGCGGCCCCCTACGAGCAGTACTTC.

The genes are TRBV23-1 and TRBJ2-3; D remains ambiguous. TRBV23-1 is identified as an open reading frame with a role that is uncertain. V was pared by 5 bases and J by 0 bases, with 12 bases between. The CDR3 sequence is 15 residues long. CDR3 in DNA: TGCGCCAGCAGTACCTCCCCCAGTAGCACAGATACGCAGTATTTT. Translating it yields CASSTSPSSTDTQYF.

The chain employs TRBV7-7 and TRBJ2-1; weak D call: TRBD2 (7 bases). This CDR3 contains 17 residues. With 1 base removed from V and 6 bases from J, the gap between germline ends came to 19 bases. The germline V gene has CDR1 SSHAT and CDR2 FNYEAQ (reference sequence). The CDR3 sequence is CASSLEGGAPIGNEQFF. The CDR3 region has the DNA TGTGCCAGCAGCTTAGAAGGGGGGGCCCCAATAGGCAATGAGCAGTTCTTC. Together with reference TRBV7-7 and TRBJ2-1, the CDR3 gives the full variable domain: GAGVSQSPRYKVTKRGQDVTLRCDPISSHATLYWYQQALGQGPEFLTYFNYEAQPDKSGLPSDRFSAERPEGSISTLTIQRTEQRDSAMYRCASSLEGGAPIGNEQFFGPGTRLTVL.

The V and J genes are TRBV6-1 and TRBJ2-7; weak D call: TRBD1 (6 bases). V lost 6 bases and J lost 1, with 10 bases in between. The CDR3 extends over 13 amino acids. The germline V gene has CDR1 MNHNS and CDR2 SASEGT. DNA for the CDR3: TGTGCCAGCAGACAGGGACGATCCTACGAGCAGTACTTC. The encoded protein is CASRQGRSYEQYF.

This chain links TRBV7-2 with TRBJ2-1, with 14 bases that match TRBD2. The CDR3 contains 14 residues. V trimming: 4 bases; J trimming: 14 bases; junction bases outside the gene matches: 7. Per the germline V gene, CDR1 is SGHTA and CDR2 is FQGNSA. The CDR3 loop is CASSSGLAGDGKFF. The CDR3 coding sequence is TGTGCCAGCAGCTCGGGACTAGCGGGGGATGGGAAGTTCTTC.

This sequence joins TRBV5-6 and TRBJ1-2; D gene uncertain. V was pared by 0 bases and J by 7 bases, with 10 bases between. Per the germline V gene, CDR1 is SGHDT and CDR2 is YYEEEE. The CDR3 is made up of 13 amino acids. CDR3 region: CASSLGGPRGYTF. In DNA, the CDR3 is TGTGCCAGCAGCTTGGGAGGGCCGCGTGGCTACACCTTC.

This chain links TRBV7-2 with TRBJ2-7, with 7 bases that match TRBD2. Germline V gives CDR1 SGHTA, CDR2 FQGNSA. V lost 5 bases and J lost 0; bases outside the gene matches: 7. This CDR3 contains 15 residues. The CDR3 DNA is TGTGCCAGCAGCCCCGGGCGGGGGAGCTCCTACGAGCAGTACTTC. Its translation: CASSPGRGSSYEQYF.

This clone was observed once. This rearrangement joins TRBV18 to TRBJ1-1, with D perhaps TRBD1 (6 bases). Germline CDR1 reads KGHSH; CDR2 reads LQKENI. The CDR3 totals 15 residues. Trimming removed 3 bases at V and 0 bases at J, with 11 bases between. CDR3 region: CASSPPGHLNTEAFF. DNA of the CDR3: TGTGCCAGCTCACCCCCGGGACACCTGAACACTGAAGCTTTCTTT.

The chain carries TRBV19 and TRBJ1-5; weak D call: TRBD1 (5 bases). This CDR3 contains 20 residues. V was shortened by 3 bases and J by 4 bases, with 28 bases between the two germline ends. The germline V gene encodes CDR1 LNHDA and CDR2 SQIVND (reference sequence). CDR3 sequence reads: CASSMGFGRAYGERNQPQHF. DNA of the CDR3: TGTGCCAGTAGTATGGGGTTCGGCAGGGCGTACGGAGAGAGGAATCAGCCCCAGCATTTT.